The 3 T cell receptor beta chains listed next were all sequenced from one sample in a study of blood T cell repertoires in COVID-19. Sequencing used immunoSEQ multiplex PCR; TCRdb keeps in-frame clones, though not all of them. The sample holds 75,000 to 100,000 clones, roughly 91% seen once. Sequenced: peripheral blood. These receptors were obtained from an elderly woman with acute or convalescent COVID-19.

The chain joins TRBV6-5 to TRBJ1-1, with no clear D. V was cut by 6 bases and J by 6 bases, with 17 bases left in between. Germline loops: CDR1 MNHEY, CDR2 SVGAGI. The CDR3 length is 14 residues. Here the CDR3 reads CASSSRGVGAEAFF. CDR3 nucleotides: TGTGCCAGCAGCTCCCGGGGAGTCGGAGCTGAAGCTTTCTTT.

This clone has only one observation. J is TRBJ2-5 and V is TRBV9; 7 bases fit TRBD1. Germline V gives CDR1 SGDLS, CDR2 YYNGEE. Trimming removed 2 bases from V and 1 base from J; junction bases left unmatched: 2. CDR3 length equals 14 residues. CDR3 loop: CASSVTGVQETQYF. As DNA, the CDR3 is TGTGCCAGCAGCGTCACAGGGGTCCAAGAGACCCAGTACTTC.

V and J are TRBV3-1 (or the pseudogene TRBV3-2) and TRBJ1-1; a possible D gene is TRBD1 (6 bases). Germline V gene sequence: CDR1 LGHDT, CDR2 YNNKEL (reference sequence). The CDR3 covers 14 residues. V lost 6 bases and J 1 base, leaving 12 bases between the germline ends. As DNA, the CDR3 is TGTGCCAGCAGGAAACAGGGACAGAACACTGAAGCTTTCTTT. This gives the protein CASRKQGQNTEAFF.